Below, 2 T cell receptor beta chains from the same sample are listed, as sequenced in a study of T cell responses to AZD1222 COVID-19 vaccine. Sequencing was performed with immunoSEQ multiplex PCR; in TCRdb, only in-frame clones are kept and a portion is missing. In the table there are around 80,000 clones, more than 85% of which are singletons. Material: peripheral blood, obtained 28 days after the second AZD1222 dose. The receptors were sampled from an adult who received the AZD1222 COVID-19 vaccine.

The chain joins TRBV3-1 (or the pseudogene TRBV3-2) to TRBJ2-1, with D tentatively TRBD1 (6 bases). V was pared by 4 bases and J by 0 bases, with 7 bases between. The CDR3 is 14 residues long. In germline, CDR1 is LGHDT, CDR2 YNNKEL (reference sequence). CDR3 bases: TGTGCCAGCAGCCCACAGGGCTCCTACAATGAGCAGTTCTTC. Its protein is CASSPQGSYNEQFF.

The CDR3 sequence is CASGRDQPQHF. Written as DNA, the CDR3 is TGTGCCAGCGGGCGGGATCAGCCCCAGCATTTT. The genes are TRBV6-5 and TRBJ1-5; D is ambiguous. This CDR3 spans 11 amino acids. Germline CDR1 and CDR2: MNHEY and SVGAGI. V was pared by 8 bases and J by 5 bases, with 7 bases between.